This TCR beta chain originates from a study of circulating tumor DNA in untreated peripheral T-cell lymphoma. Overall study findings and caveats: Baseline tissues yielded approximately 82% and baseline serum 65% to 70% tumor-specific clonotype detection.

Sequencing was performed with immunoSEQ multiplex PCR; in TCRdb, only in-frame clones are kept and a portion is missing. The sample shows several thousand clones, around four fifths of them seen only once. The CDR3 is made up of 14 amino acids. J was trimmed by 4 bases and V by 6 bases; bases with no gene match: 6. A remark on this clone: The antigen is unknown.

Sequencing was done on a sample of tumor tissue. This chain links TRBV6-7 with TRBJ1-5; 7 bases are shared with TRBD1. TRBV6-7 is an open reading frame whose function is uncertain. This sequence originates from a human donor with peripheral T-cell lymphoma. CDR3 sequence (DNA): TGTGCCAGCAGGGACAACAGGGGAAATCAGCCCCAGCATTTT. Translation: CASRDNRGNQPQHF.